This TCR beta chain appears in the sequencing data of a study of T cells in localized non-small cell lung cancer (TCRdb year 2020). Notes on the research overall: Comparing tumors with uninvolved tumor-adjacent lungs, the study looked at the T cell repertoires of 220 or so patients with early-stage NSCLC. NSCLC patients had a mean age of roughly 66 years, and around 130 were male and around 99 female. The cohort was made up of around 250 treatment-naive NSCLC patients whose localized lung tumors had been resected. What the research found in general, with its limitations: Of the top 100 tumor clones, a median of roughly 53 were detected in paired uninvolved adjacent lung; about 26 were also among that lung's top 100. Uninvolved tumor-adjacent lung showed the highest T cell clonality, higher than tumor, which suggests more focused antigenic responses in the uninvolved tumor-adjacent lung. Because of the exploratory design, TCR variables were selected using unadjusted p-values without false-discovery rate correction. Longer overall survival was associated with higher blood T cell density, whereas shorter survival was associated with higher adjacent-lung clonality. Because multi-region tumor sequencing was not performed, intratumor heterogeneity could not be ruled out.

TCR beta CDR3 regions were sequenced from DNA using the immunoSEQ Assay. For the original study's pipeline: To compute T cell density, TCR beta template counts were normalized to usable DNA, which was estimated by amplifying housekeeping genes. The preseqR package was used to estimate richness by extrapolating to 400,000 templates for PBMC samples and to 120,000 templates for tissue samples. Clonality was defined by subtracting Pielou's evenness from one. Differential abundance testing on productive amino-acid clonotypes, with a minimum total count of 5 and an alpha of 0.1, was used to identify tissue-enriched TCRs. The Jaccard Index and the Morisita Overlap Index were used to measure how much the repertoires overlapped between compartments. GLIPH grouped TCR beta CDR3s together with public tetramer-defined viral CDR3s, and a viral motif had to include at least three viral sequences and show V-gene enrichment. The table comes from immuneACCESS by way of TCRdb, which keeps in-frame sequences with V and J called. Part of the clones is missing from these tables; in studies checked, under half for an unresolved V gene and the rest for unknown reasons. D and trimming were read from the DNA, whereas the V and J calls and clone size are those reported in that table. The sample data list 70,000 to 95,000 clones, and approximately 91% of these were observed just once. Of the sample, over 4% is held by the ten largest clones.

At diagnosis, tumor, uninvolved tumor-adjacent lung and peripheral blood were collected and then preserved as a mix of FFPE and fresh-frozen material. For TCR repertoire profiling, the blood samples were analyzed as peripheral blood mononuclear cells. This clone came up a few times. Its recognized antigen is unknown. No qualities accompany the bases; no much larger clone lies one base away. V sheds 3 bases and J sheds 7 bases, leaving 18 bases between their ends. There are 16 amino acids in the CDR3, from cysteine to phenylalanine inclusive. The kept DNA is CDR3 alone, 48 bases in frame from the first base. The germline V gene provides CDR1 SNHLY and CDR2 FYNNEI.

The clonotype was recovered from a woman aged 35 to 70 with stage II squamous cell lung carcinoma. Recombination joined TRBV2 with TRBJ2-2, with the D gene uncertain. Sequences were derived from PBMCs, sampled before any cancer treatment. CDR3 loop: CASSDWEVGVIGELFF. Read as DNA, the sequence is TGTGCCAGCAGTGATTGGGAAGTTGGGGTTATCGGGGAGCTGTTTTTT.